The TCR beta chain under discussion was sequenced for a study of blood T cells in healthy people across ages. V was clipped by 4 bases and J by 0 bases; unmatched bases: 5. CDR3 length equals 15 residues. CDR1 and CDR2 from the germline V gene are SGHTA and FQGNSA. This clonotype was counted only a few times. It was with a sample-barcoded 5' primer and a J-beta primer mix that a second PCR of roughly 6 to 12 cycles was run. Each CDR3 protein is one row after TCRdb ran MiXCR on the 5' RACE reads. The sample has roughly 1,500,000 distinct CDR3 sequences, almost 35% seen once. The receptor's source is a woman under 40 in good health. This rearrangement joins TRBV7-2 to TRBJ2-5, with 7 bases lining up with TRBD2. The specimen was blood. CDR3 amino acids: CASSYNLADQETQYF. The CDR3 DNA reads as TGTGCCAGCAGCTATAATCTAGCGGACCAAGAGACCCAGTACTTC.